Presented here are 20 T cell receptor beta chains from one specimen sequenced in a study of CXCR3-negative and CXCR3-positive naive CD8 T cells. Study results and caveats: CXCR3-negative naive cells had less hydrophobic TRB CDR3s than did CXCR3-positive naive cells.

TRB cDNA libraries were made by UMI-labeled 5' RACE. No DNA is given; TCRdb re-called the 5' RACE reads and lists each CDR3 protein once. This sample carries some 54,000 distinct CDR3 sequences, with 0.53% going to the ten biggest clones. Antigens of these TCRs are unknown. Sequencing was carried out using naive CXCR3+ CD8+ T cells from blood. Subset denoted: CD45RO-CCR7+CD27+CD95- naive CD8+ T cells expressing CXCR3 (TNR3+). These receptors were taken from a human donor in good health. Some clones in this sample may be carry-over from other donors' samples.

The CDR3 here is CASAETYEQYF. V usage is TRBV2 and J usage is TRBJ2-7. The V gene's germline CDR1 is SNHLY and CDR2 FYNNEI. The CDR3 sequence is 11 residues long.

V is TRBV29-1 and J is TRBJ2-1; as DNA is missing, the TRBD1 call by TCRdb cannot be tested. The CDR3 is made up of 15 amino acids. The germline V gene encodes CDR1 SQVTM and CDR2 ANQGSEA. The CDR3 sequence is CSVDLGAQGEGEQFF.

The V call is TRBV7-9, the J call TRBJ2-7; absent DNA, TCRdb's TRBD1 call cannot be checked. The CDR3 spans 15 residues. Germline values: CDR1 SEHNR, CDR2 FQNEAQ (reference sequence). CDR3 sequence reads: CASSSQSTGIYEQYF.

The chain couples TRBV12-3 or TRBV12-4 to TRBJ2-1; the D gene TCRdb calls, TRBD1, cannot be checked with no DNA. The CDR3 runs 16 residues. The CDR3 sequence is CASSLGEGQSYNEQFF.

The chain combines TRBV20-1 with TRBJ2-3. Per germline, CDR1 DFQATT and CDR2 SNEGSKA (reference sequence). The CDR3 has 12 residues. CDR3 sequence: CSARDEELTQYF.

The chain uses TRBV29-1 and TRBJ2-7; the TCRdb D gene call, TRBD1, has no DNA to confirm it. Germline-derived CDR1 and CDR2 are SQVTM and ANQGSEA. The CDR3 consists of 14 residues. The chain's CDR3 is CSGTPGQGTSEQYF.

This rearrangement joins TRBV6-2 or TRBV6-3 to TRBJ1-2; TCRdb's assignment of TRBD1 cannot be checked, as there is no DNA. Germline loops: CDR1 MNHEY, CDR2 SVGEGT. The CDR3 has 13 residues. The CDR3 loop reads CASRPGGLYGYTF.

The rearrangement joins TRBV7-6 to TRBJ2-5. Germline V lookup: CDR1 SGHVS, CDR2 FNYEAQ. This CDR3 contains 16 residues. The CDR3 reads CASSFGQVGVQETQYF.

This chain joins TRBV29-1 and TRBJ2-7; with no DNA, the TCRdb D assignment of TRBD1 cannot be verified. CDR1 and CDR2 (germline): SQVTM, ANQGSEA. The CDR3 has 13 residues. CDR3: CSVSGGLTYEQYF.

The chain employs TRBV7-3 and TRBJ2-2. Germline V gives CDR1 SGHTA, CDR2 FQGTGA. CDR3 length: 11 residues. CDR3 loop: CASSLAGGLFF.

The chain carries TRBV7-9 and TRBJ1-1; the TCRdb call, TRBD1, lacks DNA for checking. The length of the CDR3 is 13 residues. CDR1 and CDR2 from the germline V gene are SEHNR and FQNEAQ (reference sequence). CDR3 sequence: CSSSPPADTEAFF.

The rearrangement joins TRBV18 to TRBJ2-1. From germline, CDR1 is KGHSH and CDR2 LQKENI. The CDR3 spans 14 residues. CDR3 region: CASSTGGSYNEQFF.

The chain uses TRBV28 and TRBJ2-1; lacking DNA, the TRBD2 call made by TCRdb goes unchecked. This CDR3 comprises 15 residues. In germline, CDR1 is MDHEN, CDR2 SYDVKM. The CDR3 protein is CASGEAGGGWNEQFF.

The chain has TRBV20-1 and TRBJ2-1; no DNA is available, so the TRBD1 call from TCRdb remains unchecked. The germline V gene has CDR1 DFQATT and CDR2 SNEGSKA (reference sequence). The CDR3 length is 14 residues. The CDR3 region is CSAREWGTYNEQFF.

The chain has TRBV7-9 and TRBJ2-1. Germline CDR1 is SEHNR and CDR2 is FQNEAQ (reference sequence). The CDR3 contains 13 residues. The CDR3 loop is CASSLAVRYEQFF.

This sequence joins TRBV10-3 and TRBJ1-1. The CDR3 extends over 11 amino acids. The germline gives CDR1 ENHRY, CDR2 SYGVKD. This chain's CDR3 is CAIRSGTEAFF.

The V gene is TRBV5-1, the J gene TRBJ2-3. The CDR3 has 15 residues. CDR1 and CDR2 (germline): SGHRS, YFSETQ. This chain's CDR3 is CASSHFGDWTDTQYF.

J is TRBJ1-3 and V is TRBV4-2; TCRdb indicates TRBD1, and absent DNA this call remains unverified. CDR1 and CDR2 (germline): LGHNA, YNFKEQ. The CDR3 has 15 amino acids. The CDR3 reads CASSPRDNSGNTIYF.

This chain uses TRBV28 with TRBJ2-7. Germline CDR1 and CDR2: MDHEN and SYDVKM. The CDR3 spans 14 residues. The CDR3 region is CASSFRLLGYEQYF. The full variable domain, completed using reference TRBV28 and TRBJ2-7, is DVKVTQSSRYLVKRTGEKVFLECVQDMDHENMFWYRQDPGLGLRLIYFSYDVKMKEKGDIPEGYSVSREKKERFSLILESASTNQTSMYLCASSFRLLGYEQYFGPGTRLTVT.

The chain joins TRBV6-2 or TRBV6-3 to TRBJ2-1; with no DNA, the TCRdb D assignment of TRBD1 cannot be verified. The germline gives CDR1 MNHEY, CDR2 SVGEGT. The CDR3 runs 11 residues. CDR3 region: CASRWGNEQFF.